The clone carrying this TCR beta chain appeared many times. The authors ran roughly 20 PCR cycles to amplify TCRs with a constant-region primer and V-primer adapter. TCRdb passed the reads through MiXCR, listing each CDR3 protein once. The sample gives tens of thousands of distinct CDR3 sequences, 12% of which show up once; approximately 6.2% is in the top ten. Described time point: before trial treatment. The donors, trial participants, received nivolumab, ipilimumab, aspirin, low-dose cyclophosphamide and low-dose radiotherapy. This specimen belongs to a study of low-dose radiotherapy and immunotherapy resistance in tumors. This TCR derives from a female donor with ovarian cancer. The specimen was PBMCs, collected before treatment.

The CDR3 protein is CASSQNMGNYGYTF. Written as DNA, the CDR3 is TGCGCCAGCAGCCAAAATATGGGGAACTATGGCTACACCTTC. The V call is TRBV4-1, the J call TRBJ1-2; D ambiguous. The V end lost 2 bases, the J end lost 2 bases, and 9 bases lay between the germline ends. The CDR3 totals 14 residues. Germline V gene sequence: CDR1 MGHRA, CDR2 YSYEKL.